This passage covers 11 T cell receptor beta chains from one sample sequenced in a study of T-cell reconstitution after alpha-beta-depleted transplantation in children. A library of TCRbeta sequences, prepared with unique molecular identifiers, was generated. From the PCR reads, TCRdb called clonotypes with MiXCR, one entry per CDR3 protein. The sample has about 460,000 distinct CDR3 sequences; about 10% are singletons. The sample was PBMCs, taken before TCRalphabeta/CD19-depleted stem cell transplant. These receptors all stem from a child aged 2-15 years with inherited bone marrow failure, due to receive a stem cell transplant.

V usage is TRBV7-2 and J usage is TRBJ2-1, with 7 nucleotides matching TRBD2. The ends lost 2 bases at V and 10 bases at J; junction bases unmatched: 2. Germline lookup yields CDR1 SGHTA and CDR2 FQGNSA. The CDR3 is made up of 12 amino acids. The CDR3 loop reads CASSLTGLEQFF. The CDR3 DNA is TGTGCCAGCAGCTTAACGGGACTAGAGCAGTTCTTC.

This clonotype appeared many times. The V and J genes are TRBV7-9 and TRBJ2-1; TRBD2 matches at 9 bases. V gave up 5 bases and J gave up 0 bases; unmatched junction bases: 2. The CDR3 runs to 15 residues. Germline V gene sequence: CDR1 SEHNR, CDR2 FQNEAQ (reference sequence). This chain's CDR3 is CASSQTSGSYNEQFF. In DNA, the CDR3 is TGTGCCAGCAGCCAGACTAGCGGCTCCTACAATGAGCAGTTCTTC.

The sample holds many counts of this clonotype. DNA for the CDR3: TGTGCCAGCAGTGAGAGACAGGGGATAAGCAATGAGCAGTTCTTC. The encoded protein is CASSERQGISNEQFF. The V call is TRBV6-1, the J call TRBJ2-1; TRBD1 matches 8 bases. J gave up 6 bases and V 3 bases, and 7 bases lay outside the gene matches. The germline V gene has CDR1 MNHNS and CDR2 SASEGT. This CDR3 has 15 amino acids.

This chain joins TRBV19 and TRBJ2-4; TRBD2 matches at 7 bases. The V gene end was trimmed by 5 bases and the J gene end by 1 base; junction bases not matched to a gene: 8. From germline, CDR1 is LNHDA and CDR2 SQIVND (reference sequence). The CDR3 is 16 residues long. The CDR3 sequence: CASSSLADVAKNIQYF. The CDR3 DNA sequence: TGTGCCAGTAGTTCTCTAGCGGACGTCGCCAAAAACATTCAGTACTTC.

Only a few counts were recorded for this clonotype. V usage is TRBV7-2 and J usage is TRBJ2-7; D gene uncertain. The CDR3 is 14 residues long. With 2 bases removed from V and 5 bases from J, the gap between germline ends came to 13 bases. CDR1 SGHTA and CDR2 FQGNSA come from the germline V gene. CDR3 loop: CASSLRMTLDEQYF. CDR3 bases: TGTGCCAGCAGCTTACGGATGACCCTAGACGAGCAGTACTTC.

There are many counts of this clonotype. The chain employs TRBV18 and TRBJ1-5, with D uncertain. CDR1 is KGHSH, CDR2 LQKENI, per germline. Deletions cut 3 bases from V and 6 bases from J, with 9 bases between. The CDR3 sequence is 13 residues long. CDR3 region: CASSPQDSQPQHF. DNA of the CDR3: TGTGCCAGCTCACCGCAGGATTCTCAGCCCCAGCATTTT.

In its sample, this clonotype was seen many times. The gene calls are TRBV20-1 and TRBJ1-5; 7 bases fit TRBD1. Trimming at V came to 7 bases and at J to 0 bases, leaving 3 bases not matched to a gene. Germline loops: CDR1 DFQATT, CDR2 SNEGSKA (reference sequence). The CDR3 sequence is 13 residues long. The CDR3 loop is CSVTGHSNQPQHF. The CDR3 DNA sequence: TGCAGTGTGACAGGGCATAGCAATCAGCCCCAGCATTTT.

The CDR3 is CASSRTSGPDTGELFF. As DNA, the CDR3 is TGCGCCAGCAGCAGGACTAGCGGTCCCGACACCGGGGAGCTGTTTTTT. The J gene is TRBJ2-2, the V gene TRBV5-1, with 10 bases lining up with TRBD2. V lost 4 bases, J lost 3 bases, and 6 bases stayed unmatched. CDR3 length: 16 residues. Germline CDR1 and CDR2: SGHRS and YFSETQ.

This clonotype was seen a few times. V and J are TRBV20-1 and TRBJ2-2; 9 nucleotides line up with TRBD2. V was pared by 0 bases and J by 6 bases, with 8 bases of the junction left unmatched. The CDR3 covers 16 residues. CDR1 and CDR2 (germline): DFQATT, SNEGSKA (reference sequence). The CDR3 DNA sequence: TGCAGTGCTAGAGATTCGAGGCGGGAGGGCCCCGGGGAGCTGTTTTTT. Translation: CSARDSRREGPGELFF.

In this sample, this clonotype turned up many times. DNA for the CDR3: TGTGCCACCACTGAAACGGGACAGAGCACAGATACGCAGTATTTT. It translates to CATTETGQSTDTQYF. The V gene is TRBV12-3 or TRBV12-4, the J gene TRBJ2-3, with TRBD1 matching 7 bases. The CDR3 covers 15 residues. The V segment lost 10 bases and the J segment 0 bases; nucleotides outside the gene matches: 10.

This clonotype was counted at least ten times. The chain couples TRBV11-2 to TRBJ2-3; 11 bases align to TRBD2. Trimming at V came to 6 bases and at J to 14 bases, leaving 7 bases not matched to a gene. The CDR3 consists of 12 residues. The germline V gene encodes CDR1 SGHAT and CDR2 FQNNGV. Here the CDR3 DNA reads TGTGCCAGCAGACCGACTAGCGGGACGTTGTATTTT. Translation gives CASRPTSGTLYF.